This is a list of T cell receptor beta chains from one sample in a study of identical twins. TCRdb independently ran MiXCR on the 5' RACE reads; one entry per CDR3 protein. The table shows 350,000 to 450,000 distinct CDR3 sequences, with less than 20% occurring only once. Sequenced sample: naive T cells sorted from blood. These receptors were obtained from a man aged 45-65 years in good health. The CDR3 runs from the conserved cysteine through the conserved F or W. The D gene is left open where the match is weak. Only some rows state a clone size, as once, few, many or a class for expanded clones.

size	J	D	V	DNA	CDR3
few	TRBJ2-4	TRBD1	TRBV11-2	TGTGCCAGCAGCACATCGAGGGGGCTCGCCAAAAACATTCAGTACTTC	CASSTSRGLAKNIQYF
NA	TRBJ1-5	NA	TRBV20-1	TGCAGTGCCCCCGGCAGGGATTTCGGCAATCAGCCCCAGCATTTT	CSAPGRDFGNQPQHF
NA	TRBJ2-7	NA	TRBV5-1	TGCGCCAGCAGCTTGGAACCTGGGACACCTGGCGAAGAGCAGTACTTC	CASSLEPGTPGEEQYF
NA	TRBJ1-1	NA	TRBV12-3/TRBV12-4	TGTGCCAGCAGTTTAGCGTACGGGAACACTGAAGCTTTCTTT	CASSLAYGNTEAFF
many	TRBJ2-1	NA	TRBV27	TGTGCCAGCAGTTCCCCTCCCTGGGGCACCTACAATGAGCAGTTCTTC	CASSSPPWGTYNEQFF
many	TRBJ2-2	NA	TRBV10-3	TGTGCCGTCACAGGGAACACCGGGGAGCTGTTTTTT	CAVTGNTGELFF
many	TRBJ2-7	NA	TRBV7-2	TGTGCCAGCAGCCCACAGGGAGACGAGCAGTACTTC	CASSPQGDEQYF
NA	TRBJ2-5	NA	TRBV7-2	TGTGCCAGCAGTTTTAGTTATACTCCCTCGGGGGAGACCCAGTACTTC	CASSFSYTPSGETQYF
many	TRBJ1-5	TRBD1	TRBV28	TGTGCCAGCAGTTCTTCCGGGACAGGGAGGCTCCAGCCCCAGCATTTT	CASSSSGTGRLQPQHF
few	TRBJ1-2	NA	TRBV10-2	TGCGCCAGCAGTGAAGACTATGGCTACACCTTC	CASSEDYGYTF